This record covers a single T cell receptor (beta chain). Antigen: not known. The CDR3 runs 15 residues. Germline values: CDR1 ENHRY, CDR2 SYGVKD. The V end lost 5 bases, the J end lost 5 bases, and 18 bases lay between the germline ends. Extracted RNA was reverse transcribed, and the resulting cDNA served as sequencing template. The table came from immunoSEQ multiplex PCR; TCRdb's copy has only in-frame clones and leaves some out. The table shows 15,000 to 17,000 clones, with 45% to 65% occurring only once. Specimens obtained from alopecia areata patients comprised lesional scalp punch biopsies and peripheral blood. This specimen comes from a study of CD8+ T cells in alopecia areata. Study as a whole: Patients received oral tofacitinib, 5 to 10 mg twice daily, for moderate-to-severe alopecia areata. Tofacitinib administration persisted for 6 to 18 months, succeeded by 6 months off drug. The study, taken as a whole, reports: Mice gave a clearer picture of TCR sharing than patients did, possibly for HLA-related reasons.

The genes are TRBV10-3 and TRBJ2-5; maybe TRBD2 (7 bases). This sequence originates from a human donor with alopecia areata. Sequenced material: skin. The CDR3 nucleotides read TGTGCCATCAGTCCGTCGGGAGGAGGGGGGGAGACCCAGTACTTC. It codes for CAISPSGGGGETQYF.